One sample yielded the 18 T cell receptor beta chains listed below, sequenced in a study of cytomegalovirus exposure and HLA in healthy donors. Primers: 60 Vbeta forward and 13 Jbeta reverse. TCRdb's table, derived via immunoSEQ multiplex PCR, lists solely in-frame clones and lacks some. The sample holds more than 50,000 clones, around three quarters seen once. Sequenced: PBMCs. The receptor set was obtained from a woman aged 60-75 years in good health and CMV-seropositive.

This clone was seen a few times. The chain couples TRBV19 to TRBJ2-3; D is unclear. The V end was cut by 8 bases, the J end by 0 bases, with 9 bases between. The CDR3 loop spans 13 amino acids. Germline CDR1 and CDR2: LNHDA and SQIVND (reference sequence). The CDR3 DNA sequence: TGTGCCAGTCATCACTCTAGCACAGATACGCAGTATTTT. Its protein is CASHHSSTDTQYF.

V is TRBV9 and J is TRBJ2-5; perhaps TRBD2 as D (7 bases). Per the germline V gene, CDR1 is SGDLS and CDR2 is YYNGEE. This CDR3 contains 15 residues. V lost 4 bases, J lost 3 bases, and 16 bases lay in between. CDR3 in DNA: TGTGCCAGCAGCCCCTCGTTAGGGGGGGAAGAGACCCAGTACTTC. Residues: CASSPSLGGEETQYF.

This clone has just a few counts. This chain links TRBV21-1 with TRBJ2-5; TRBD1 is taken as the D call from the table, unchecked against the DNA. The DNA matches TRBJ2-7 better at its end, which makes the J call doubtful. TRBV21-1 is designated a pseudogene. The CDR3 contains 13 residues. The CDR3 spells CASSKDRGYEQYF. The CDR3 nucleotides read TGTGCCAGCAGCAAGGACAGGGGCTACGAGCAGTACTTC.

The chain carries TRBV7-8 and TRBJ1-1; no firm D call. Looked up from germline, CDR1 is SGHVS and CDR2 is FQNEAQ. V was pared by 2 bases and J by 1 base, with 11 bases between. This CDR3 region has 15 residues. CDR3 DNA: TGTGCCAGCAGCTTAAGTTGGCAACAGAACACTGAAGCTTTCTTT. Translation: CASSLSWQQNTEAFF.

The rearrangement uses TRBV4-2 and TRBJ1-3; D possibly corresponds to TRBD1 (5 bases). Germline CDR1 reads LGHNA; CDR2 reads YNFKEQ. This CDR3 contains 13 residues. V lost 1 base and J lost 4, with 5 bases in between. CDR3 bases: TGTGCCAGCAGCCAAGCAGGGGGAAACACCATATATTTT. Residues: CASSQAGGNTIYF.

The CDR3 is CASSWTGQGNFYGYTF. CDR3 coding DNA: TGTGCCAGCAGTTGGACGGGACAGGGAAACTTCTATGGCTACACCTTC. The chain joins TRBV27 to TRBJ1-2, with TRBD1 matching over 9 bases. CDR3 length: 16 amino acids. V lost 4 bases to trimming and J lost 4 bases; unmatched junction nucleotides: 10. CDR1 and CDR2 from the germline V gene are MNHEY and SMNVEV (reference sequence).

The genes are TRBV19 and TRBJ2-7, with 7 bases matching TRBD1. The CDR3 has 14 residues. V shed 5 bases, J shed 4 bases, and the junction held 8 bases outside the gene matches. CDR1 is LNHDA and CDR2 is SQIVND in the germline V gene (reference sequence). The CDR3 DNA reads TGTGCCAGTAGTTCTCTATCCAGGGGGTACGAGCAGTACTTC. Protein product: CASSSLSRGYEQYF.

This clone turned up a few times. The chain links TRBV6-5 to TRBJ2-7; 10 positions match TRBD2. Germline V gene data show CDR1 as MNHEY and CDR2 as SVGAGI. The CDR3 covers 14 residues. J gave up 10 bases and V 1 base, and 7 bases lay outside the gene matches. In nucleotides, the CDR3 is TGTGCCAGCAGTTACTGGGCTAGCGGGAGATCTCAGTACTTC. Amino acid sequence: CASSYWASGRSQYF.

A word on this clone: Relative to the germline gene, one junction end is altered; a read error may explain this. The rearrangement joins TRBV7-7 to TRBJ2-5; D is uncertain. The CDR3 has 16 amino acids. The germline V gene has CDR1 SSHAT and CDR2 FNYEAQ (reference sequence). The CDR3 DNA sequence: TGTGCTAGCAGCTTACGGCCCGGGTCTCACGGAGAGACCCAGTACTTC. Translated, it gives CASSLRPGSHGETQYF.

Only one count was recorded for this clone. This chain links TRBV5-1 with TRBJ1-4; D is possibly TRBD1 (5 bases). Germline CDR1 is SGHRS and CDR2 is YFSETQ. V dropped 3 bases and J dropped 2 bases, with 11 bases sitting between them. The CDR3 covers 15 residues. The CDR3 coding sequence is TGCGCCAGCAGCTCCCCGACAGATACTAATGAAAAACTGTTTTTT. It codes for CASSSPTDTNEKLFF.

The chain uses TRBV4-1 and TRBJ2-5; TRBD2 agrees at 12 bases. Per germline, CDR1 MGHRA and CDR2 YSYEKL. The CDR3 runs 22 residues. J lost 1 base, V lost 1 base, and 19 bases had no gene match. CDR3 in DNA: TGCGCCAGCAGCCAAGGCCTTCTTATGCTGGGAACTAGCGGGGGGTTCCAAGAGACCCAGTACTTC. The encoded protein is CASSQGLLMLGTSGGFQETQYF.

The rearrangement uses TRBV6-6 and TRBJ1-1, with D unclear. The CDR3 is 13 amino acids. Trimming pared 3 bases from V and 3 bases from J, leaving 8 bases between. Germline V lookup: CDR1 MNHNY, CDR2 SVGAGI (reference sequence). The DNA of the CDR3 is TGTGCCAGCAGTTATTACTCGGACACTGAAGCTTTCTTT. Translating it yields CASSYYSDTEAFF.

This clone occurred a few times. The gene calls are TRBV18 and TRBJ1-4, with D tentatively TRBD1 (6 bases). Per germline, CDR1 KGHSH and CDR2 LQKENI. The germline V and J ends were trimmed by 3 bases and 8 bases, with 13 bases remaining between them. CDR3 length: 14 residues. In DNA form, the CDR3 reads TGTGCCAGCTCACCGGGGGGGCGCGAAGAAAAACTGTTTTTT. The encoded protein is CASSPGGREEKLFF. Together with reference TRBV18 and TRBJ1-4, the CDR3 gives the full variable domain: NAGVMQNPRHLVRRRGQEARLRCSPMKGHSHVYWYRQLPEEGLKFMVYLQKENIIDESGMPKERFSAEFPKEGPSILRIQQVVRGDSAAYFCASSPGGREEKLFFGSGTQLSVL.

The chain uses TRBV29-1 and TRBJ1-1; D perhaps matches TRBD1 (6 bases). Trimming stripped 6 bases from V and 1 base from J, with 6 bases between. CDR3 length equals 11 residues. Germline values: CDR1 SQVTM, CDR2 ANQGSEA. The DNA of the CDR3 is TGCAGCGTCAGGGGGAACACTGAAGCTTTCTTT. Protein sequence: CSVRGNTEAFF.

This chain connects TRBV5-6 to TRBJ1-5, with 9 positions matching TRBD1. The germline CDR1 and CDR2 sequences are SGHDT and YYEEEE. The CDR3 spans 17 residues. Trimming removed 5 bases from V and 0 bases from J; junction bases left unmatched: 9. The CDR3 bases are TGTGCCAGCAGTTCGACAGGGGGGTTATATAGCAATCAGCCCCAGCATTTT. Its translation is CASSSTGGLYSNQPQHF.

This sequence joins TRBV7-2 and TRBJ2-1; no reliable D call. Germline CDR1 SGHTA, CDR2 FQGNSA. V lost 4 bases to trimming and J lost 0 bases, with 4 bases between them. This CDR3 comprises 13 residues. The CDR3 sequence is CASSSSSYNEQFF. In nucleotides, the CDR3 is TGTGCCAGCAGCTCGAGCTCCTACAATGAGCAGTTCTTC. The whole variable domain, remainder taken from reference TRBV7-2 and TRBJ2-1, is GAGVSQSPSNKVTEKGKDVELRCDPISGHTALYWYRQSLGQGLEFLIYFQGNSAPDKSGLPSDRFSAERTGGSVSTLTIQRTQQEDSAVYLCASSSSSYNEQFFGPGTRLTVL.

CDR3 amino acids: CASSVASQTNEQFF. DNA for the CDR3: TGTGCCAGCAGCGTAGCTTCACAGACCAATGAGCAGTTCTTC. The chain is built from TRBV9 and TRBJ2-1; no clear D gene. The CDR3 contains 14 residues. Germline V CDR1 and CDR2: SGDLS, YYNGEE. V lost 0 bases to trimming and J lost 6 bases, with 10 bases between them.

The CDR3 spells CASSQGGASGYTF. The CDR3 DNA reads as TGTGCCAGCAGTCAAGGGGGCGCAAGTGGCTACACCTTC. This chain connects TRBV6-5 to TRBJ1-2, with 7 nucleotides matching TRBD1. Germline lookup yields CDR1 MNHEY and CDR2 SVGAGI. V lost 5 bases, J lost 7 bases, and 7 bases stayed unmatched. The CDR3 extends over 13 amino acids.